Below, one TCR beta chain is given with its context. These data are taken from a study of cytomegalovirus exposure and HLA in healthy donors. This PCR relied on a set of 60 Vbeta primers and 13 Jbeta primers. Method: immunoSEQ multiplex PCR; TCRdb's copy keeps in-frame clones and lacks some. This table holds 150,000 to 200,000 clones, about 76% found once. Germline CDR1 and CDR2: SGDLS and YYNGEE. The length of the CDR3 is 17 residues. Trimming removed 5 bases at V and 1 base at J, with 21 bases between. The chain has TRBV9 and TRBJ1-1, with TRBD1 as a possible D gene (5 bases). The receptor was derived from a woman in her forties or fifties in good health and CMV-seronegative. The sample comprised PBMCs. The CDR3 sequence is CASSLSGQGFQNTEAFF. As DNA, the CDR3 is TGTGCCAGCAGTTTATCAGGGCAAGGTTTTCAGAACACTGAAGCTTTCTTT.